This T cell receptor (beta chain) stems from a study of CD8 T cells in ankylosing spondylitis. Overall study results and limits: According to the report, clones linked to the disease were significantly enriched in matched synovial fluid samples taken from ankylosing spondylitis patients. Some of the motif variants had earlier been found in reactive arthritis patients' fluid and blood. Ankylosing spondylitis blood appeared to carry a characteristic TCR beta motif of seven to nine highly homologous variants.

Via MiXCR, TCRdb re-called the 5' RACE reads, giving one row per CDR3 protein. This table has about 340,000 distinct CDR3 sequences, approximately 8% appearing once. A remark on this clonotype: Its antigen is unidentified.

Germline loops: CDR1 SNHLY, CDR2 FYNNEI. Trimming at V came to 4 bases and at J to 0 bases, leaving 2 bases not matched to a gene. The CDR3 is 16 residues long. The sequence came from a male donor with ankylosing spondylitis. The sample taken for sequencing was blood, either unsorted or a sorted T cell fraction (not recorded which). The rearrangement joins TRBV2 to TRBJ2-2; 10 bases align to TRBD2. The CDR3 bases are TGTGCCAGCAGTGGGGGGACTAGCGCGAACACCGGGGAGCTGTTTTTT. Translation gives CASSGGTSANTGELFF.